Below, 7 T cell receptor beta chains from the same sample are listed, as sequenced in a study of cytomegalovirus exposure and HLA in healthy donors. The PCR employed 60 Vbeta primers together with 13 Jbeta primers. TCRdb's copy holds only in-frame clones and misses some; the assay was immunoSEQ multiplex PCR. Of over 110,000 clones in the sample, 60% to 85% were seen once. Sequencing was done on a sample of PBMCs. The origin of the receptors is a man younger than 35 in good health and CMV-seronegative.

The chain has TRBV4-3 and TRBJ2-2, with 10 bases fitting TRBD2. V shed 2 bases and J 0 bases; nucleotides not matched to a gene: 0. CDR1 is LGHNA, CDR2 YSLEER, per germline. CDR3 length: 16 amino acids. The CDR3 region has the DNA TGCGCCAGCAGCCAACTAGCGGGAGCGAACACCGGGGAGCTGTTTTTT. It is translated as CASSQLAGANTGELFF.

J is TRBJ2-5 and V is TRBV5-5, with D maybe TRBD1 (5 bases). The DNA matches TRBJ2-7 better at its end, which makes the J call doubtful. Germline assignment: CDR1 SGHKS and CDR2 YYEKEE (reference sequence). The CDR3 covers 15 residues. CDR3 DNA sequence: TGTGCCAGCAGCCCCCTACAGGCCTACTCCTACGAGCAGTACTTC. The encoded protein is CASSPLQAYSYEQYF.

This chain joins TRBV5-1 and TRBJ1-3, with TRBD1 matching 8 bases. This CDR3 contains 15 residues. V gave up 0 bases and J gave up 2 bases; unmatched junction bases: 1. Germline lookup yields CDR1 SGHRS and CDR2 YFSETQ. In nucleotides, the CDR3 is TGCGCCAGCAGCTTGGCAGGGGGCCCTGGAAACACCATATATTTT. It codes for CASSLAGGPGNTIYF. The full variable domain, in which reference TRBV5-1 and TRBJ1-3 provide the parts outside the CDR3, is KAGVTQTPRYLIKTRGQQVTLSCSPISGHRSVSWYQQTPGQGLQFLFEYFSETQRNKGNFPGRFSGRQFSNSRSEMNVSTLELGDSALYLCASSLAGGPGNTIYFGEGSWLTVV.

CDR3 sequence reads: CASSLAGLAGADTQYF. The CDR3 region has the DNA TGTGCCAGCAGCTTAGCAGGACTAGCGGGGGCAGATACGCAGTATTTT. The chain carries TRBV7-2 and TRBJ2-3; 13 bases agree with TRBD2. V lost 0 bases, J lost 4 bases, and 1 base stayed unmatched. Germline V gene lookup returns CDR1 SGHTA and CDR2 FQGNSA. The CDR3 contains 16 residues.

This chain uses TRBV4-2 with TRBJ1-6; D not certain. The V gene lost 0 bases and the J gene lost 6 bases, with 6 bases spanning the gap. The CDR3 extends over 14 amino acids. Germline loops: CDR1 LGHNA, CDR2 YNFKEQ. The DNA of the CDR3 is TGTGCCAGCAGCCAAGAGAACTCTAATTCACCCCTCCACTTT. This encodes CASSQENSNSPLHF.

The sample holds one count of this clone. This rearrangement joins TRBV11-1 to TRBJ2-7; 10 bases match TRBD2. Germline V gene lookup returns CDR1 SGHAT and CDR2 FQDESV (reference sequence). J was trimmed by 3 bases and V by 5 bases; bases with no gene match: 13. This CDR3 contains 17 residues. The CDR3 loop is CASSTRIWTSGVYEQYF. CDR3 sequence (DNA): TGTGCCAGCAGCACAAGAATTTGGACTAGCGGAGTCTACGAGCAGTACTTC.

With respect to this clone: At one boundary the junction diverges from the germline segment, which might be a read error. Other DNA sequences in the sample encode the same CDR3. This chain connects TRBV19 to TRBJ2-2; 9 nucleotides match TRBD1. This CDR3 contains 14 residues. Germline V gene data show CDR1 as LNHDA and CDR2 as SQIVND (reference sequence). In DNA, the CDR3 is TGTGCCAGTAGCGGGACAGGGAGCACCGGGGAGTTGTTTTTT. Amino acids: CASSGTGSTGELFF.